A single sample gave rise to the 3 T cell receptor beta chains below, sequenced in a study of blood T cell repertoires in COVID-19. Measured with immunoSEQ multiplex PCR; TCRdb has only the in-frame clones, and not every one. The sample includes about 82,000 clones, around 85% seen only once; the top ten take 15% to 20%. The sample consisted of peripheral blood. These receptors were taken from an older man with active or convalescent COVID-19.

The chain combines TRBV7-9 with TRBJ2-1, with 10 bases matching TRBD2. CDR3 size: 14 residues. The V segment lost 1 base and the J segment 15 bases; nucleotides outside the gene matches: 9. The germline V gene has CDR1 SEHNR and CDR2 FQNEAQ (reference sequence). For the CDR3, the DNA is TGTGCCAGCAGCTTAGGTAGTCTAGCGGGGGTAGTGTTCTTC. This codes for CASSLGSLAGVVFF.

The J gene is TRBJ2-3, the V gene TRBV3-1 (or the pseudogene TRBV3-2); TRBD2 matches at 10 bases. From germline, CDR1 is LGHDT and CDR2 YNNKEL (reference sequence). V was clipped by 4 bases and J by 0 bases; unmatched bases: 4. The CDR3 totals 16 residues. The CDR3 loop reads CASSRQTSGSTDTQYF. CDR3 sequence (DNA): TGTGCCAGCAGCCGCCAGACTAGCGGGAGCACAGATACGCAGTATTTT.

The rearrangement uses TRBV5-1 and TRBJ2-2; possibly TRBD1 for D (5 bases). Germline loops: CDR1 SGHRS, CDR2 YFSETQ. The CDR3 sequence is 14 residues long. The V end lost 5 bases, the J end lost 1 base, and 9 bases lay between the germline ends. The CDR3 sequence is CASRNTGNTGELFF. CDR3 DNA: TGCGCCAGCAGAAATACAGGGAACACCGGGGAGCTGTTTTTT. The whole variable domain, filled in from reference TRBV5-1 and TRBJ2-2, reads KAGVTQTPRYLIKTRGQQVTLSCSPISGHRSVSWYQQTPGQGLQFLFEYFSETQRNKGNFPGRFSGRQFSNSRSEMNVSTLELGDSALYLCASRNTGNTGELFFGEGSRLTVL.